The 20 T cell receptor beta chains below were found in one sample sequenced in a study of cytomegalovirus exposure and HLA in healthy donors. 13 Jbeta primers and 60 Vbeta primers were used for the PCR. The data were produced by immunoSEQ multiplex PCR, yet TCRdb's version contains in-frame clones alone and is incomplete. This sample contains about 210,000 clones. Material for sequencing was PBMCs. The origin of the receptors is a woman aged 25-40 years in good health and CMV-seropositive.

The CDR3 sequence is CASRPGTGPISTDTQYF. CDR3 sequence (DNA): TGCGCCAGCAGACCCGGGACAGGGCCCATTAGCACAGATACGCAGTATTTT. V gene TRBV5-1 combines with J gene TRBJ2-3; the match to TRBD1 covers 9 bases. V dropped 5 bases and J dropped 0; count of bases not matched to a gene: 10. The CDR3 is 17 residues long. Germline V lookup: CDR1 SGHRS, CDR2 YFSETQ.

V and J are TRBV5-1 and TRBJ2-5, with D perhaps matching TRBD2 (5 bases). Near its end, the DNA agrees better with TRBJ2-7, so the J call may be wrong. Germline CDR1 and CDR2: SGHRS and YFSETQ. This CDR3 contains 14 residues. CDR3 nucleotides: TGCGCCAGCAGCTCCGGGGTAACCTCCTACGAGCAGTACTTC. It translates to CASSSGVTSYEQYF.

The chain combines TRBV18 with TRBJ2-2, with 12 bases lining up with TRBD2. Trimming cost V 0 bases and J 0 bases; bases outside gene matches: 5. CDR3 size: 19 residues. From germline, CDR1 is KGHSH and CDR2 LQKENI. The CDR3 nucleotides read TGTGCCAGCTCACCACCAGGACTAGCGGGACTTCCGAACACCGGGGAGCTGTTTTTT. Its translation: CASSPPGLAGLPNTGELFF.

V is TRBV27 and J is TRBJ1-1, with 9 bases fitting TRBD1. Germline V gene data show CDR1 as MNHEY and CDR2 as SMNVEV (reference sequence). This CDR3 contains 12 residues. The CDR3 protein is CVSWDRVGRAFF. The CDR3 DNA follows: TGTGTCTCCTGGGACAGGGTAGGGAGAGCTTTCTTT.

This chain links TRBV9 with TRBJ2-1; 8 bases line up with TRBD2. Germline V gene lookup returns CDR1 SGDLS and CDR2 YYNGEE. The CDR3 contains 15 residues. Unmatched junction bases numbered 6, after V lost 0 bases and J lost 7 bases. CDR3 loop: CASSVDGRAGNEQFF. The CDR3 DNA reads as TGTGCCAGCAGCGTAGACGGGAGGGCTGGGAATGAGCAGTTCTTC.

CDR3: CASRPGQASGNTIYF. The DNA of the CDR3 is TGTGCCAGCAGGCCAGGACAGGCCTCTGGAAACACCATATATTTT. This chain connects TRBV6-1 to TRBJ1-3; TRBD1 aligns across 7 bases. With 6 bases clipped from V and 0 bases from J, the junction kept 5 bases outside the gene matches. This CDR3 is 15 amino acids long. The germline V gene has CDR1 MNHNS and CDR2 SASEGT.

The chain combines TRBV10-3 with TRBJ1-2; 8 positions agree with TRBD1. The CDR3 runs 12 residues. Germline CDR1 is ENHRY and CDR2 is SYGVKD. After removal of 7 bases from V and 5 bases from J, the junction contained 3 bases not matched to a gene. Here the CDR3 DNA reads TGTGCCATCAAGGACAGGGCTTATGGCTACACCTTC. Translation gives CAIKDRAYGYTF.

In DNA, the CDR3 is TGCGCCAGCAGCTTGGACCCTACAGGGAGAGAGACCCAGTACTTC. It is translated as CASSLDPTGRETQYF. The chain couples TRBV5-1 to TRBJ2-5; TRBD1 is a possible D gene (6 bases). This CDR3 is 15 amino acids long. Trimming took off 0 bases at V and 4 bases at J, with 13 bases between the two ends. Germline values: CDR1 SGHRS, CDR2 YFSETQ.

The V gene is TRBV9, the J gene TRBJ2-7, with TRBD2 matching 10 bases. V gave up 3 bases and J gave up 5 bases; unmatched junction bases: 11. The CDR3 is 16 amino acids. The germline V gene encodes CDR1 SGDLS and CDR2 YYNGEE. Here the CDR3 DNA reads TGTGCCAGCAGCGAGGCCCTAGCGGGAGCTCGGAACGAGCAGTACTTC. It codes for CASSEALAGARNEQYF. Full variable domain (outside the CDR3, taken from reference TRBV9 and TRBJ2-7): DSGVTQTPKHLITATGQRVTLRCSPRSGDLSVYWYQQSLDQGLQFLIQYYNGEERAKGNILERFSAQQFPDLHSELNLSSLELGDSALYFCASSEALAGARNEQYFGPGTRLTVT.

This chain joins TRBV19 and TRBJ1-1; no definite D call. The CDR3 has 13 amino acids. Trimming removed 5 bases from V and 0 bases from J, with 7 bases in between. Germline assignment: CDR1 LNHDA and CDR2 SQIVND (reference sequence). The CDR3 DNA reads TGTGCCAGTAGTCCTAGGATGAACACTGAAGCTTTCTTT. The encoded protein is CASSPRMNTEAFF.

J is TRBJ2-7 and V is TRBV18; TRBD1 matches 10 bases. Germline values: CDR1 KGHSH, CDR2 LQKENI. CDR3 length: 21 residues. Germline trimming cut 3 bases from V and 4 bases from J; bases unmatched to any gene: 24. The CDR3 loop is CASSPGTGASGREGLLYEQYF. As DNA, the CDR3 is TGTGCCAGCTCACCCGGGACAGGGGCCTCCGGGAGGGAGGGCCTGTTGTACGAGCAGTACTTC.

The chain recombines TRBV19 with TRBJ2-1; 7 bases align to TRBD2. There are 14 residues in the CDR3. After removal of 1 base from V and 3 bases from J, the junction contained 0 bases not matched to a gene. The germline V gene has CDR1 LNHDA and CDR2 SQIVND (reference sequence). The CDR3 loop reads CASSIGTSYNEQFF. For the CDR3, the DNA is TGTGCCAGTAGTATAGGGACTAGCTACAATGAGCAGTTCTTC.

To note about this clone: Other DNA variants within this sample encode the same CDR3. The chain joins TRBV4-1 to TRBJ2-2; D is perhaps TRBD2 (5 bases). This CDR3 spans 16 amino acids. Germline-derived CDR1 and CDR2 are MGHRA and YSYEKL. The V end was cut by 6 bases, the J end by 0 bases, with 14 bases between. The CDR3 is CASSQSGFANTGELFF. CDR3 nucleotides: TGCGCCAGCAGTCAATCGGGGTTCGCGAACACCGGGGAGCTGTTTTTT.

The chain uses TRBV27 and TRBJ2-7; TRBD1 aligns across 9 bases. Germline-derived CDR1 and CDR2 are MNHEY and SMNVEV (reference sequence). The CDR3 loop spans 15 amino acids. V shed 3 bases and J 0 bases; nucleotides not matched to a gene: 3. The CDR3 sequence is CASSFIQGASYEQYF. CDR3 nucleotides: TGTGCCAGCAGTTTCATACAGGGGGCCTCCTACGAGCAGTACTTC.

The genes are TRBV28 and TRBJ2-3; the match to TRBD2 covers 8 bases. V lost 4 bases and J lost 0; bases outside the gene matches: 6. Germline CDR1 is MDHEN and CDR2 is SYDVKM. The CDR3 is 16 amino acids. CDR3 loop: CASSSSTSVSTDTQYF. CDR3 bases: TGTGCCAGCAGTTCATCGACTAGCGTTAGCACAGATACGCAGTATTTT.

This chain joins TRBV7-2 and TRBJ2-7; 8 bases are shared with TRBD1. Looked up from germline, CDR1 is SGHTA and CDR2 is FQGNSA. With 5 bases clipped from V and 3 bases from J, the junction kept 12 bases outside the gene matches. This CDR3 is built from 16 residues. The CDR3 is CASSRLRTGQYYEQYF. The DNA of the CDR3 is TGTGCCAGCAGCCGCCTTAGGACAGGGCAATACTACGAGCAGTACTTC.

The CDR3 DNA reads as TGTGCCTGGAGGTTGGCTAGCGGGAGGGAGACCCAGTACTTC. As protein: CAWRLASGRETQYF. V is TRBV30 and J is TRBJ2-5, with 11 bases lining up with TRBD2. CDR3 length equals 14 residues. V shed 3 bases and J 5 bases; nucleotides not matched to a gene: 5. CDR1 and CDR2 (germline): GTSNPN, SVGIG (reference sequence).

V and J are TRBV6-4 and TRBJ1-6; TRBD1 matches at 7 bases. CDR3 length: 19 amino acids. Germline CDR1 and CDR2: MRHNA and SNTAGT. J was trimmed by 0 bases and V by 6 bases; bases with no gene match: 14. The CDR3, as DNA: TGTGCCAGCAGAGGGGGCGGGTCTCTGATCAGCTCCTATAATTCACCCCTCCACTTT. Translated, it gives CASRGGGSLISSYNSPLHF.

CDR3 residues: CASSPVPTGVFSYEQYF. The CDR3 region has the DNA TGTGCCAGCTCACCGGTGCCGACAGGCGTCTTCTCCTACGAGCAGTACTTC. The gene calls are TRBV18 and TRBJ2-7; D possibly corresponds to TRBD1 (6 bases). The length of the CDR3 is 17 residues. The germline V gene encodes CDR1 KGHSH and CDR2 LQKENI. V lost 3 bases and J 0 bases, leaving 18 bases between the germline ends.

The chain links TRBV5-1 to TRBJ2-7; D perhaps matches TRBD1 (5 bases). CDR3 length: 15 residues. Germline V gives CDR1 SGHRS, CDR2 YFSETQ. The V gene lost 4 bases and the J gene lost 3 bases, with 17 bases spanning the gap. DNA of the CDR3: TGCGCCAGCAGCCCTACAGACAGAGGAAACTACGAGCAGTACTTC. This sequence encodes CASSPTDRGNYEQYF.